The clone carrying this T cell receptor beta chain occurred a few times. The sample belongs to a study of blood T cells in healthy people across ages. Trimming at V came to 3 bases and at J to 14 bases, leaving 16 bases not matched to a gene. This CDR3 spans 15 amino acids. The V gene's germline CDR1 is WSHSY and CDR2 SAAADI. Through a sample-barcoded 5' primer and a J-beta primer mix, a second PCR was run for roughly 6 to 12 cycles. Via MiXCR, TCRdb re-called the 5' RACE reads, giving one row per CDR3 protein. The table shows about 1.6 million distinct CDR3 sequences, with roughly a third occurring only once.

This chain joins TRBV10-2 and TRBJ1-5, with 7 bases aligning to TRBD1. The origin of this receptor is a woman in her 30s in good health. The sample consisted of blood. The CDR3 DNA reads TGCGCCAGCAGTGAATTAAGTGCAGGGGGTGGCCAGAAGCATTTT. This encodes CASSELSAGGGQKHF.